The 2 T cell receptor beta chains below were found in one sample sequenced in a study of cytomegalovirus exposure and HLA in healthy donors (dated by TCRdb to 2015 to 2018). Libraries came from the immunoSEQ multiplex PCR assay. The multiplex PCR relied on a mix of 60 forward primers for TCR Vbeta segments and 13 reverse primers for TCR Jbeta segments. As stored in TCRdb, this immuneACCESS dataset retains in-frame rearrangements with V and J assigned. A fraction of the clones does not appear; measured against another copy, unresolved V genes explain less than half of the discrepancy, and the remainder lacks a known reason. This sample has around 170,000 clones in its table, and 78% of those were observed once. The ten largest clones add up to around 3.1% of the sample. Sample: PBMCs. These receptors were taken from a woman aged 45-60 years in good health and CMV-seropositive.

The chain is built from TRBV18 and TRBJ2-2, with a possible D match to TRBD1 (5 bases). Germline V CDR1 and CDR2: KGHSH, LQKENI. This CDR3 has 16 amino acids. Trimming stripped 2 bases from V and 5 bases from J, with 15 bases between. The CDR3 region is CASSPRLTAQTGELFF. The CDR3 nucleotides are TGTGCCAGCTCACCAAGGTTGACAGCTCAGACCGGGGAGCTGTTTTTT.

This chain joins TRBV28 and TRBJ2-1; 9 positions agree with TRBD2. This CDR3 comprises 15 residues. V was pared by 2 bases and J by 3 bases, with 2 bases of the junction left unmatched. Per the germline V gene, CDR1 is MDHEN and CDR2 is SYDVKM. This chain's CDR3 is CASSLPSGDYNEQFF. Written as DNA, the CDR3 is TGTGCCAGCAGTTTACCTAGCGGGGACTACAATGAGCAGTTCTTC.